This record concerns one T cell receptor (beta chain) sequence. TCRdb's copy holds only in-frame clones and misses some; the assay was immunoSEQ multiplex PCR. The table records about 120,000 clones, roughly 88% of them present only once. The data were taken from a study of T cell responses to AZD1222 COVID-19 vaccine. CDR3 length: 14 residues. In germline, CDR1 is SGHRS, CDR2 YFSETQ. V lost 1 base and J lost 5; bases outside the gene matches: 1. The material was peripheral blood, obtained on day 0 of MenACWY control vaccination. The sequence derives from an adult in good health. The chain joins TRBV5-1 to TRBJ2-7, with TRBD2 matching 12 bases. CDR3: CASSLRLAGDEQYF. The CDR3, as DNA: TGCGCCAGCAGCTTGCGACTAGCGGGAGACGAGCAGTACTTC.